Listed below are T cell receptor beta chains from one sample, sequenced in a study of blood T cell repertoires in COVID-19. Generated by immunoSEQ multiplex PCR, the TCRdb table keeps only in-frame clones and is missing some. The sample includes some 170,000 clones, less than 90% of them seen just once. The sequenced sample was PBMCs or T cells enriched from blood (not recorded which). Source of these receptors: a human donor with acute COVID-19. The donor label of this sample is uncertain. Each CDR3 is given with its conserved first and last residue. The D gene is left open where the match is weak. The size of a clone is reported for some rows only, either as once, few or many, or as a class for expanded clones.

V,D,J,size,DNA,CDR3
TRBV6-2/TRBV6-3,TRBD1,TRBJ2-7,NA,TGTGCCAGCAGTCGAGACATACAGGGGGCACGGGAGCAGTACTTC,CASSRDIQGAREQYF
TRBV23-1,NA,TRBJ2-5,NA,TGCGCCAGCAGTCAGCTCAGGGGAGGGTTCCAAGAGACCCAGTACTTC,CASSQLRGGFQETQYF
TRBV5-4,TRBD2,TRBJ2-3,NA,TGTGCCAGCAGCCCCGGGACTATCACAGATACGCAGTATTTT,CASSPGTITDTQYF
TRBV19,TRBD2,TRBJ2-3,NA,TGTGCCAGTAGTATAGGACTAGCCACAGATACGCAGTATTTT,CASSIGLATDTQYF
TRBV4-1,TRBD2,TRBJ2-2,NA,TGCGCCAGCAGCCCAAGGGAGGGGAAGGCCGGGGAGCTGTTTTTT,CASSPREGKAGELFF
TRBV29-1,TRBD1,TRBJ2-5,once,TGCAGCGTTTATGGTACCTTCACAGGGGCAAGGGAGACCCAGTACTTC,CSVYGTFTGARETQYF
TRBV5-5,NA,TRBJ1-2,NA,TGTGCCAGCAGCTTCCGGGGTGGGGGCAGCGATGGCTACACCTTC,CASSFRGGGSDGYTF
TRBV9,NA,TRBJ2-5,NA,TGTGCCAGCAGCGTAGTGTCCGGAGAGACCCAGTACTTC,CASSVVSGETQYF
TRBV9,TRBD2,TRBJ2-5,NA,TGTGCCAGCAGCGTAGCGGTAGGGGACTATGGGGAGACCCAGTACTTC,CASSVAVGDYGETQYF
TRBV5-6,NA,TRBJ1-1,NA,TGTGCCAGCAGCTTGGGTCGTGAAGCTTTCTTT,CASSLGREAFF
TRBV7-8,TRBD2,TRBJ2-3,NA,TGTGCCAGCAGCTTCCGACTAGCGGGGGGCACAGATACGCAGTATTTT,CASSFRLAGGTDTQYF
TRBV2,NA,TRBJ1-1,NA,TGTGCCAGCAGTGAAGTTCGGGGGAGCACTGAAGCTTTCTTT,CASSEVRGSTEAFF
TRBV2,TRBD1,TRBJ2-3,NA,TGTGCCAGCAGTCTCGGGACAGGGAGGGGCACAGATACGCAGTATTTT,CASSLGTGRGTDTQYF
TRBV30,NA,TRBJ2-6,NA,TGTGCCTGGCGGTTTGGGGGGGCGCCTGGGGCCAACGTCCTGACTTTC,CAWRFGGAPGANVLTF
TRBV3-1/TRBV3-2,NA,TRBJ2-7,NA,TGTGCCAGCAGCCGACGACGAGACAGTACCTACGAGCAGTACTTC,CASSRRRDSTYEQYF
TRBV4-3,NA,TRBJ2-2,NA,TGCGCCAGCAGCTCCAAGATCGGTAACACCGGGGAGCTGTTTTTT,CASSSKIGNTGELFF
TRBV5-4,NA,TRBJ1-1,NA,TGTGCCAGCAGCCTGTCGGGAGTATCTGAAGCTTTCTTT,CASSLSGVSEAFF
TRBV30,NA,TRBJ2-7,NA,TGTGCCTGGAGGCGACGGAGCTCCTACGAGCAGTACTTC,CAWRRRSSYEQYF
TRBV11-3,NA,TRBJ2-2,NA,TGTGCCAGCAGCCCCATGGAGGACGGGGAGCTGTTTTTT,CASSPMEDGELFF
TRBV2,NA,TRBJ1-6,NA,TGTGCCAGCAGTGGGACGGAGGGGTCACCCCTCCACTTT,CASSGTEGSPLHF
TRBV19,TRBD1,TRBJ1-5,NA,TGTGCCAGTAGTATGGTACAGGGGAGCAATCAGCCCCAGCATTTT,CASSMVQGSNQPQHF
TRBV14,TRBD1,TRBJ1-2,NA,TGTGCCAGCAGCCTGGCCGGGACAGGGGGCTATGGCTACACCTTC,CASSLAGTGGYGYTF
TRBV10-3,TRBD2,TRBJ2-3,NA,TGTGCCATCAGTGACACGGGACTAGCGGGAGATACGCAGTATTTT,CAISDTGLAGDTQYF
TRBV19,NA,TRBJ1-5,few,TGTGCCAGCACAGACATGGCAGGGTATCAGCCCCAGCATTTT,CASTDMAGYQPQHF
TRBV30,NA,TRBJ1-1,few,TGTGCCTGGAGTGTACTTGCGGGAAGAACTGAAGCTTTCTTT,CAWSVLAGRTEAFF
TRBV7-9,TRBD1,TRBJ2-3,NA,TGTGCCAGCGTCGGGACAGGGAGCACAGATACGCAGTATTTT,CASVGTGSTDTQYF
TRBV24-1,NA,TRBJ2-3,NA,TGTGCCACCAGTGATCCCCCCCACAGTACGCAGTATTTT,CATSDPPHSTQYF
TRBV6-5,TRBD2,TRBJ2-1,NA,TGTGCCAGCAGTTACTCAACTAGCGGGGGGGCGTCTGAGCAGTTCTTC,CASSYSTSGGASEQFF
TRBV2,TRBD1,TRBJ1-2,NA,TGTGCCAGCAGTTACGGACAGGTCTCTAACTATGGCTACACCTTC,CASSYGQVSNYGYTF
TRBV2,TRBD2,TRBJ2-3,NA,TGTGCCAGCAGTGTAAGCGGGGGGGCGTCAGATACGCAGTATTTT,CASSVSGGASDTQYF
TRBV24-1,NA,TRBJ1-1,NA,TGTGCCACCAGTGATTTGATCGGGACTTTCTTT,CATSDLIGTFF
TRBV30,TRBD1,TRBJ2-1,NA,TGTGCCTGGAGTCACGAGGACAGGGGCCACAATGAGCAGTTCTTC,CAWSHEDRGHNEQFF
TRBV25-1,TRBD1,TRBJ2-2,NA,TGTGCCAGCAGTGATTTTGGGGGACAGGGAGAGCTGTTTTTT,CASSDFGGQGELFF